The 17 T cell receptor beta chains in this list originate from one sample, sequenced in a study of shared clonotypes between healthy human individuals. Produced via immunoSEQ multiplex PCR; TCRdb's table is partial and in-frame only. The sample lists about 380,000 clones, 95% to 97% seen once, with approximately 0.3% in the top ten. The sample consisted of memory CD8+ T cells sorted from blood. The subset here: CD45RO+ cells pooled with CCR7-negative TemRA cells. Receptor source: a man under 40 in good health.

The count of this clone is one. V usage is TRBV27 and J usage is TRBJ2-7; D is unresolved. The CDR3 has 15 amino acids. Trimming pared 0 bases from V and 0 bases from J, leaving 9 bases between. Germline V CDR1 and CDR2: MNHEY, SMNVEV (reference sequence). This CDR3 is CASSLSSILSYEQYF. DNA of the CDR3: TGTGCCAGCAGTTTATCATCCATTCTCTCCTACGAGCAGTACTTC.

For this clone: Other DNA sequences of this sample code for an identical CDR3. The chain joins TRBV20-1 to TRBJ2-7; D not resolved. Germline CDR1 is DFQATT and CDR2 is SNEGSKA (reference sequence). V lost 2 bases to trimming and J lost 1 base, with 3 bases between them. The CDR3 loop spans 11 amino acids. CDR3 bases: TGCAGTGCTAGACAATCCTACGAGCAGTACTTC. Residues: CSARQSYEQYF.

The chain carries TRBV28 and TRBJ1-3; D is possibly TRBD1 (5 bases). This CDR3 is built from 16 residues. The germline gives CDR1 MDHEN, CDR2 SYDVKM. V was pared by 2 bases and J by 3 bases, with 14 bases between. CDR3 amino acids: CASSLEVGGSGNTIYF. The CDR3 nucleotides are TGTGCCAGCAGTTTAGAGGTTGGGGGGAGTGGAAACACCATATATTTT.

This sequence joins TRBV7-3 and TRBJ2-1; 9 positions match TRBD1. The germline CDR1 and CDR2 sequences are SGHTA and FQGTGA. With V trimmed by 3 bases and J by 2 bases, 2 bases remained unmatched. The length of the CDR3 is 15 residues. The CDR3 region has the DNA TGTGCCAGCAGCTTCTACAGGGGGCCCTACAATGAGCAGTTCTTC. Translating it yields CASSFYRGPYNEQFF.

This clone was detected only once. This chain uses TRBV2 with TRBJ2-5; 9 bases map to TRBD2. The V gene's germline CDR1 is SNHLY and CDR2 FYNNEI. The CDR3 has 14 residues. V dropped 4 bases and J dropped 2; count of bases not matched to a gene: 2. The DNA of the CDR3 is TGTGCCAGCAGTGGGCGGGAGGGTCAAGAGACCCAGTACTTC. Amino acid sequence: CASSGREGQETQYF. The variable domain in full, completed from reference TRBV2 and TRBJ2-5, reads EPEVTQTPSHQVTQMGQEVILRCVPISNHLYFYWYRQILGQKVEFLVSFYNNEISEKSEIFDDQFSVERPDGSNFTLKIRSTKLEDSAMYFCASSGREGQETQYFGPGTRLLVL.

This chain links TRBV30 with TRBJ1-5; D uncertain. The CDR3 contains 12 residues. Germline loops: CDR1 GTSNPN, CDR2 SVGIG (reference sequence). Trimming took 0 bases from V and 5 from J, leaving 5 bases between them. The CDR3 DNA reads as TGTGCCTGGAGTGTACTGGATCAGCCCCAGCATTTT. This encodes CAWSVLDQPQHF. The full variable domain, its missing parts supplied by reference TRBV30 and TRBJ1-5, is SQTIHQWPATLVQPVGSPLSLECTVEGTSNPNLYWYRQAAGRGLQLLFYSVGIGQISSEVPQNLSASRPQDRQFILSSKKLLLSDSGFYLCAWSVLDQPQHFGDGTRLSIL.

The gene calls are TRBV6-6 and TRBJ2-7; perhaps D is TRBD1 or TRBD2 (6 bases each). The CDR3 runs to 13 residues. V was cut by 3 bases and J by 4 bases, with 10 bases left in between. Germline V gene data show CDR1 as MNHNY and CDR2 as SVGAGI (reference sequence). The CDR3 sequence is CASSYTGRYEQYF. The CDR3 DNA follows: TGTGCCAGCAGTTATACAGGGAGGTACGAGCAGTACTTC.

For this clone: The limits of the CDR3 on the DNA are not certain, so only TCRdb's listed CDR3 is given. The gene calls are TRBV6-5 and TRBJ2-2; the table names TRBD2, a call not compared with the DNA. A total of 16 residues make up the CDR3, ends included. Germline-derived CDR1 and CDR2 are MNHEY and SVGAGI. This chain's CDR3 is CASSSSGGAWTGELFF.

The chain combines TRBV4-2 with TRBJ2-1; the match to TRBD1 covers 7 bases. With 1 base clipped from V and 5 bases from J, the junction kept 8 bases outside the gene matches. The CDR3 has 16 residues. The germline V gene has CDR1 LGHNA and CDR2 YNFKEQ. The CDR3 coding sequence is TGTGCCAGCAGCCAAGCCGACAGGGATCCACACAATGAGCAGTTCTTC. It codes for CASSQADRDPHNEQFF.

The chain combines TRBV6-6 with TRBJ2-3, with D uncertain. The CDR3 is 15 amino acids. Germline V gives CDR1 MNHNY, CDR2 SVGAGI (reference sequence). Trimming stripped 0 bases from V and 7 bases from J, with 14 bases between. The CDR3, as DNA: TGTGCCAGCAGTTACTCGGGCAAACCAATAAATACGCAGTATTTT. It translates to CASSYSGKPINTQYF.

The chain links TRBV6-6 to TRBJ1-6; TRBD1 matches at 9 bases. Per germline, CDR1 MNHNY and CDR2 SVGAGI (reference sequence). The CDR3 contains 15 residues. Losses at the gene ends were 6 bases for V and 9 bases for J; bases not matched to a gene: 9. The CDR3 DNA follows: TGTGCCAGCAGCCCGACAGGGGGAGGGGGTTCACCCCTCCACTTT. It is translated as CASSPTGGGGSPLHF.

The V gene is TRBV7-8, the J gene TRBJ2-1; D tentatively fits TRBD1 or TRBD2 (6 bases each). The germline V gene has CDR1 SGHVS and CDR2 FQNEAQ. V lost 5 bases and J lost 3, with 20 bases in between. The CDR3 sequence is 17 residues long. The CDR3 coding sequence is TGTGCCAGCAGCCCTCGACGCCTAGGAGGGGGCTACAATGAGCAGTTCTTC. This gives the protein CASSPRRLGGGYNEQFF.

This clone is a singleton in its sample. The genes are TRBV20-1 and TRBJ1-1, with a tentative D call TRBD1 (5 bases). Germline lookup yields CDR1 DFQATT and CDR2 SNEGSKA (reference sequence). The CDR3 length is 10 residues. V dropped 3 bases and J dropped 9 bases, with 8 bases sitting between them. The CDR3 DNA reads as TGCAGTGCTAGTCAGGGTCAAGCTTTCTTT. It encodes CSASQGQAFF.

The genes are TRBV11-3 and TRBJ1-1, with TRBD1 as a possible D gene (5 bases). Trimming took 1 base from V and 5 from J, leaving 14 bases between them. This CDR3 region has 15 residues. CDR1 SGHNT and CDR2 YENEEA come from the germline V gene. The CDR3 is CASSLGGGGRTEAFF. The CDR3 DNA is TGTGCCAGCAGCTTAGGAGGCGGGGGGAGGACTGAAGCTTTCTTT.

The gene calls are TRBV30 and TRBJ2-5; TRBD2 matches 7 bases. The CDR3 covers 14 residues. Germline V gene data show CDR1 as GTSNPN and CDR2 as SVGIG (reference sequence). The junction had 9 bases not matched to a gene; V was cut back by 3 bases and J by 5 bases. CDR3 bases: TGTGCCTGGAGCCCGGGGGAGGGGTGGGAGACCCAGTACTTC. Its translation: CAWSPGEGWETQYF.

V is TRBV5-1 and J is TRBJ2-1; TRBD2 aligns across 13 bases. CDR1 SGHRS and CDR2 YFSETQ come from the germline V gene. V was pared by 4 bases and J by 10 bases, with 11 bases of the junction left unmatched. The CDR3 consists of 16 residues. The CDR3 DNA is TGCGCCAGCAGCCTGGTGTCCACTAGCGGGAGGGGAGAGCAGTTCTTC. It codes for CASSLVSTSGRGEQFF. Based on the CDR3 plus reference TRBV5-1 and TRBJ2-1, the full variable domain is KAGVTQTPRYLIKTRGQQVTLSCSPISGHRSVSWYQQTPGQGLQFLFEYFSETQRNKGNFPGRFSGRQFSNSRSEMNVSTLELGDSALYLCASSLVSTSGRGEQFFGPGTRLTVL.

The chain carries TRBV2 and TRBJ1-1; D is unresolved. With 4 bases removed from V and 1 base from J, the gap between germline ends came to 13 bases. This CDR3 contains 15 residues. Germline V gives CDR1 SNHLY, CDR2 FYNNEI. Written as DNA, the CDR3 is TGTGCCAGCAGTGTTTGGGGATATGAGAACACTGAAGCTTTCTTT. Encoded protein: CASSVWGYENTEAFF.